This TCR beta chain appears in the sequencing data of a study of identical twins. This clonotype was counted many times. Its specificity is unknown. From the 5' RACE reads, TCRdb called clonotypes with MiXCR, one entry per CDR3 protein. The sample yields roughly 690,000 distinct CDR3 sequences, roughly 6% seen once. The CDR3 extends over 16 amino acids. Trimming cost V 2 bases and J 1 base, with 13 bases left between them. Germline CDR1 and CDR2: SGHTA and FQGNSA. Study outcomes and limitations: Fewer insertions were carried by abundant cord blood beta clonotypes, but none was seen in memory repertoires.

Sequencing input: naive T cells sorted from blood. The genes are TRBV7-2 and TRBJ2-3; a weak D match, TRBD2 (5 bases). The receptor was derived from a man between 18 and 29 years old in good health. The CDR3 nucleotides are TGTGCCAGCAGCTTATCACTAGGAGGCGGCACAGATACGCAGTATTTT. Translated, it gives CASSLSLGGGTDTQYF.